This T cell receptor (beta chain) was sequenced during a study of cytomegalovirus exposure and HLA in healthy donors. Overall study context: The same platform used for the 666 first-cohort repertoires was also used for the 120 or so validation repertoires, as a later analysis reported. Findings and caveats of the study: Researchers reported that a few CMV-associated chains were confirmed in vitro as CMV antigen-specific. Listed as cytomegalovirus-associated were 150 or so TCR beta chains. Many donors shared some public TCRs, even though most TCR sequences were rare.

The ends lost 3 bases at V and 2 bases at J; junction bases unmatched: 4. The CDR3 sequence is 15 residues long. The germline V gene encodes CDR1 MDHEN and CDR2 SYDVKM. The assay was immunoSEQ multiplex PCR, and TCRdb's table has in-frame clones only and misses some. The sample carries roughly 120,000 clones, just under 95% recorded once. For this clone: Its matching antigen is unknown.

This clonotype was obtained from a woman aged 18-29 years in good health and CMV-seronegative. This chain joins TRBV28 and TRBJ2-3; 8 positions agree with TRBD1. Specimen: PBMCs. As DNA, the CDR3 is TGTGCCAGCAGTTTGGAGACAGGGGTCACAGATACGCAGTATTTT. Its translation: CASSLETGVTDTQYF.